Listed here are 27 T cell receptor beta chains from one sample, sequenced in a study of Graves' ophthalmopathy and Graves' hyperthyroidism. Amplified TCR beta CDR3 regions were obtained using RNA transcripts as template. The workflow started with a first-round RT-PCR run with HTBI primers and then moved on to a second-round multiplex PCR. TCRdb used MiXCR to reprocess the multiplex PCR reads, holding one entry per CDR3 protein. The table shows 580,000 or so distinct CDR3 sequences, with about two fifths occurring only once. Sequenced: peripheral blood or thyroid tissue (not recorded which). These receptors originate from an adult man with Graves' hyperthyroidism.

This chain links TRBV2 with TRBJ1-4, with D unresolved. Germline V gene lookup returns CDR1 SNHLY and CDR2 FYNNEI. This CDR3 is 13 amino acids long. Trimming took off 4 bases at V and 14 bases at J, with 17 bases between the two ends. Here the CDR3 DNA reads TGTGCCAGCAGTGTGTGGCCTGGTGAAAGGCTGTTTTTT. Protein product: CASSVWPGERLFF. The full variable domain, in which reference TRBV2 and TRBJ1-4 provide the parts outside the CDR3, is EPEVTQTPSHQVTQMGQEVILRCVPISNHLYFYWYRQILGQKVEFLVSFYNNEISEKSEIFDDQFSVERPDGSNFTLKIRSTKLEDSAMYFCASSVWPGERLFFGSGTQLSVL.

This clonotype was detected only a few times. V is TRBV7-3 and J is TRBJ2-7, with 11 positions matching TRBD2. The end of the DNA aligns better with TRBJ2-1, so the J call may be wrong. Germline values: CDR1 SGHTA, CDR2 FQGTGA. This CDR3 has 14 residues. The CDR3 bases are TGTGCCAGCAGCAAACTAGCGGGAGTAGATGAGCAGTTCTTC. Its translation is CASSKLAGVDEQFF.

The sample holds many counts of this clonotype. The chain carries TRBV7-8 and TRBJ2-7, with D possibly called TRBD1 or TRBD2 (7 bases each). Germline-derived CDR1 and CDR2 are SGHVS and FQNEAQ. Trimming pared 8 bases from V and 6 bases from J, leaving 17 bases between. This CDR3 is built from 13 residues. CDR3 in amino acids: CASRGEGATEQYF. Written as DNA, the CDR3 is TGTGCCAGCCGCGGGGAGGGGGCGACCGAGCAGTACTTC.

CDR3 nucleotides: TGTGCCACCAGCAGCTTGGCACCAGGACAGGGTTTCGGTGGCTACACCTTC. Translation gives CATSSLAPGQGFGGYTF. This rearrangement joins TRBV15 to TRBJ1-2; 8 bases align to TRBD1. V trimming: 3 bases; J trimming: 7 bases; junction bases outside the gene matches: 16. Per the germline V gene, CDR1 is LNHNV and CDR2 is YYDKDF (reference sequence). The CDR3 runs 17 residues.

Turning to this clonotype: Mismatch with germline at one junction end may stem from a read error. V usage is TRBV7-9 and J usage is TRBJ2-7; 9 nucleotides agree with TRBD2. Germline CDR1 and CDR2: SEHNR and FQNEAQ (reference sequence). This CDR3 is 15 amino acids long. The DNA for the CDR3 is TGTGCCAGCAGCTTCCGAGCGGGAGGATATAACGAGCAGAACTTC. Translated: CASSFRAGGYNEQNF.

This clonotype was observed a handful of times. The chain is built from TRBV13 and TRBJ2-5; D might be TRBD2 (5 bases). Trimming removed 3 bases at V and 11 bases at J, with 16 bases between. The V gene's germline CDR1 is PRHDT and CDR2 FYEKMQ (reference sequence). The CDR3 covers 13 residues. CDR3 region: CASSLRAAGEQYF. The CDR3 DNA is TGTGCCAGCAGCTTGCGGGCCGCCGGGGAGCAGTACTTC.

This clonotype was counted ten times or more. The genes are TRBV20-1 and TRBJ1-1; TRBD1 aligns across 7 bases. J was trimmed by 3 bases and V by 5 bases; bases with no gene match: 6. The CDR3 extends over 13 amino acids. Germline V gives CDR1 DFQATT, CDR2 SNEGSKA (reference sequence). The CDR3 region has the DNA TGCAGTGCTCCAGACAGGGTTGACACTGAAGCTTTCTTT. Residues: CSAPDRVDTEAFF.

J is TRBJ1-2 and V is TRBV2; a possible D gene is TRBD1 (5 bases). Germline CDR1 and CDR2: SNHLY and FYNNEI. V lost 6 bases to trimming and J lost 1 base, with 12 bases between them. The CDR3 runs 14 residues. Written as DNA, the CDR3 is TGTGCCAGCAGGATGGGACGGGGTAACTATGGCTACACCTTC. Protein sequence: CASRMGRGNYGYTF.

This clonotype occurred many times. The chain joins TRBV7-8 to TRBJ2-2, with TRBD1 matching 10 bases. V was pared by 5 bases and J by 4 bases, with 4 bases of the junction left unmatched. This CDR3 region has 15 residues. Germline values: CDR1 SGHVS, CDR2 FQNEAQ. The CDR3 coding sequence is TGTGCCAGCAGCCGCGACAGGGGGCTCACCGGGGAGCTGTTTTTT. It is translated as CASSRDRGLTGELFF.

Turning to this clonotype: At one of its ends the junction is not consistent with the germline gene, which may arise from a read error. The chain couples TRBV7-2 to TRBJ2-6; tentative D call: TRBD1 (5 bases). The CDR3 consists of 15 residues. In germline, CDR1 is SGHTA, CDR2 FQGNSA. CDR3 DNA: TGTGCCAGCAGCGTAGCAGGGAACGGGGCCAACGTCCTGACTTTC. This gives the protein CASSVAGNGANVLTF.

CDR3 DNA: TGTGCCAGCAGCTTAACGGCGTCGGGGCCCAATTCACCCCTCCACTTT. As protein: CASSLTASGPNSPLHF. The rearrangement uses TRBV7-3 and TRBJ1-6; D possibly corresponds to TRBD1 (5 bases). Trimming pared 0 bases from V and 7 bases from J, leaving 13 bases between. CDR3 size: 16 residues. In germline, CDR1 is SGHTA, CDR2 FQGTGA.

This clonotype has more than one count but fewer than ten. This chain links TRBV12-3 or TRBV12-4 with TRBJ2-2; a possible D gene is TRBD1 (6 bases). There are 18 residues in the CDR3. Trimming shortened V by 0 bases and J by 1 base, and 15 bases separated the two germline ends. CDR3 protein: CASSLAQALQGNTGELFF. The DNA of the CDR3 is TGTGCCAGCAGTTTAGCTCAGGCCTTACAGGGGAACACCGGGGAGCTGTTTTTT.

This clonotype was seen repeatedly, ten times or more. The CDR3 protein is CSARTGPPDSPLHF. CDR3 coding DNA: TGCAGTGCTAGAACAGGGCCGCCGGATTCACCCCTCCACTTT. This rearrangement joins TRBV20-1 to TRBJ1-6, with D possibly being TRBD1 (6 bases). Germline-derived CDR1 and CDR2 are DFQATT and SNEGSKA (reference sequence). The CDR3 consists of 14 residues. Trimming shortened V by 2 bases and J by 8 bases, and 13 bases separated the two germline ends.

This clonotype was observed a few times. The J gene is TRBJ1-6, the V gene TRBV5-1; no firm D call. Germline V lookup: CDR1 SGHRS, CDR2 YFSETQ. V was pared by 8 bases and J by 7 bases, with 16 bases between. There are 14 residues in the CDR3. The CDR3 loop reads CASTDAQFNSPLHF. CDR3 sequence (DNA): TGCGCCAGTACTGATGCCCAGTTCAATTCACCCCTCCACTTT.

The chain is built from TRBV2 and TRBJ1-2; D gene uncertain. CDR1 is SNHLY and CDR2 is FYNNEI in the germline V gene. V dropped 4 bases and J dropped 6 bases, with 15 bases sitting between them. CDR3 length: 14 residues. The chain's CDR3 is CASSGGGGPDGYTF. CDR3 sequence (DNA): TGTGCCAGCAGTGGCGGAGGAGGGCCGGATGGCTACACCTTC.

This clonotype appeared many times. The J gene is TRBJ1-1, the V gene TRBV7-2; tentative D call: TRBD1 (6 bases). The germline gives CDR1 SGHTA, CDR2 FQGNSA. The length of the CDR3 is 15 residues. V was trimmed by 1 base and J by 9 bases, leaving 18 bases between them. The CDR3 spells CASSLDVGGVLKAFF. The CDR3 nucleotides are TGTGCCAGCAGCTTAGACGTAGGGGGGGTTCTGAAAGCTTTCTTT.

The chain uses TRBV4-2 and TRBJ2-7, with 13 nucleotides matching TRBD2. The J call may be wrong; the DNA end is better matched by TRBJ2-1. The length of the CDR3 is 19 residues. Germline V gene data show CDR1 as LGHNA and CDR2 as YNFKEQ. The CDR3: CASSQGLAGGNHRPVEQFF. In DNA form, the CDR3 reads TGTGCCAGCAGCCAAGGACTAGCGGGGGGAAACCACCGGCCCGTGGAGCAGTTCTTC.

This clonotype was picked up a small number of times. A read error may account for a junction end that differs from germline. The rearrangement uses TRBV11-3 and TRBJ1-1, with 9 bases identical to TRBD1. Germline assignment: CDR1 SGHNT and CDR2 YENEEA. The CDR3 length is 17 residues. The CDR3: CASSQTTGGRANTEAFF. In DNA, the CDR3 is TGCGCCAGCAGCCAAACGACAGGGGGGAGAGCGAACACTGAAGCTTTCTTT. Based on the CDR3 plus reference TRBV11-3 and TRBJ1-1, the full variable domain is EAGVVQSPRYKIIEKKQPVAFWCNPISGHNTLYWYLQNLGQGPELLIRYENEEAVDDSQLPKDRFSAERLKGVDSTLKIQPAELGDSAVYLCASSQTTGGRANTEAFFGQGTRLTVV.

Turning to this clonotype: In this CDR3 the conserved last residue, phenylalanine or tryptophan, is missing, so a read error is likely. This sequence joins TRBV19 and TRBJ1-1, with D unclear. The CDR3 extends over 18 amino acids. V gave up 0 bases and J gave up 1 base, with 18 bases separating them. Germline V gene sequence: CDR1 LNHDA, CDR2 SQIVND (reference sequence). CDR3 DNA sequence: TGTGCCAGTAGTATAGACTCACCCATCGCCCCCCCGAACACTGAAGCTTTCTCT. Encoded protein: CASSIDSPIAPPNTEAFS.

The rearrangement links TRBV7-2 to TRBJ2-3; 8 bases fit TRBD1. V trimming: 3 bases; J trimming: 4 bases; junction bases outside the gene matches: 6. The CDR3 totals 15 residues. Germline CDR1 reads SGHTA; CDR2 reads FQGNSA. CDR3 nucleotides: TGTACCAGCAGCTTGACAGGGGCGGGCGCAGATACGCAGTATTTT. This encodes CTSSLTGAGADTQYF.

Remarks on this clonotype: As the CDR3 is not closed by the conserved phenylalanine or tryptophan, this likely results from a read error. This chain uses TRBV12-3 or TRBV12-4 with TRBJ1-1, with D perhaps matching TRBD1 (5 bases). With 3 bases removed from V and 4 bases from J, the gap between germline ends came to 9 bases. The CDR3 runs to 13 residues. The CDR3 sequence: CASSLGGITEAFS. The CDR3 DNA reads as TGTGCCAGCAGTTTGGGGGGGATCACTGAAGCTTTCTCT.

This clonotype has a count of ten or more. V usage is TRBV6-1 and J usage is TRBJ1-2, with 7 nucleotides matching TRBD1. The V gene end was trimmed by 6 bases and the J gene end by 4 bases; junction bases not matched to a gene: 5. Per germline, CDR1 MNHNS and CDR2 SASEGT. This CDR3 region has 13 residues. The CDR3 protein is CASSHRQGYGYTF. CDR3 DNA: TGTGCCAGCAGCCACCGACAGGGCTATGGCTACACCTTC.

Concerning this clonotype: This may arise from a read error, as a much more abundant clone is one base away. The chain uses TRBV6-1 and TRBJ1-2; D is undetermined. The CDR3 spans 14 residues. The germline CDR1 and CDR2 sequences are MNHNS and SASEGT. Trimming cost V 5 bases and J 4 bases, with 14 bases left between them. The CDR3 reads CASSYSYGSYGYTF. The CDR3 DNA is TGTGCCAGCAGTTACTCCTACGGCTCCTATGGCTACACCTTC.

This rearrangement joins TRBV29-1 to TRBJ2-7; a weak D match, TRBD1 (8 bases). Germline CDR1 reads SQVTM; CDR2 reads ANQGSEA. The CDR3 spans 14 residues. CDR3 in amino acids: CSPGAGQVSNEQYF. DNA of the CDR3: TGCAGTCCTGGAGCGGGACAGGTTTCTAACGAGCAGTACTTC.

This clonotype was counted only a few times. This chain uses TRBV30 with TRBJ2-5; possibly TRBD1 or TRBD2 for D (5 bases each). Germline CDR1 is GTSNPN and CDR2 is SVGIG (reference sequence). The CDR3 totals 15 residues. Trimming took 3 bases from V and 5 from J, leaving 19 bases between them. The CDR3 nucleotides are TGTGCCTGGAGGAGCCAGGGCAACCGGAGGGAGACCCAGTACTTC. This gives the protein CAWRSQGNRRETQYF.

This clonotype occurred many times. The CDR3 protein is CASTQGDSVNEKLFF. CDR3 bases: TGTGCCAGCACCCAAGGGGACAGCGTTAATGAAAAACTGTTTTTT. The chain is built from TRBV19 and TRBJ1-4; 7 positions match TRBD1. The trim removed 9 bases at V and 4 bases at J, leaving 11 bases unmatched. The V gene's germline CDR1 is LNHDA and CDR2 SQIVND (reference sequence). The CDR3 consists of 15 residues.

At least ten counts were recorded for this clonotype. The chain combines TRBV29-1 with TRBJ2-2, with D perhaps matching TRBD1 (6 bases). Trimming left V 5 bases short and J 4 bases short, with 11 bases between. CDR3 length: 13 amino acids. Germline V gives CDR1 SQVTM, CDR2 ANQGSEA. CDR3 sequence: CSVRGGSTGELFF. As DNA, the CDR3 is TGCAGCGTTCGAGGGGGTAGCACCGGGGAGCTGTTTTTT.